The 5 T cell receptor beta chains presented below share a single source sample, sequenced in a study of breast tumors, draining lymph nodes, adjacent tissues. Axillary draining lymph nodes of breast cancer patients supplied the node samples. MiXCR, run by TCRdb on the multiplex PCR reads, gives a single entry per CDR3 protein. The repertoire holds roughly 130,000 distinct CDR3 sequences, with about 30% as singletons. The specimen sequenced was axillary lymph node tissue. Receptor source: a female donor with breast cancer. Some clones in this sample may be carry-over from other donors' samples.

The sample holds many counts of this clonotype. V gene TRBV18 combines with J gene TRBJ1-2; D is unclear. Per the germline V gene, CDR1 is KGHSH and CDR2 is LQKENI. The V gene lost 2 bases and the J gene lost 3 bases, with 7 bases spanning the gap. This CDR3 has 13 residues. This CDR3 is CASSPTGDYGYTF. CDR3 DNA: TGTGCCAGCTCACCAACGGGTGACTATGGCTACACCTTC. Looking up the rest from reference TRBV18 and TRBJ1-2 gives the full variable domain: NAGVMQNPRHLVRRRGQEARLRCSPMKGHSHVYWYRQLPEEGLKFMVYLQKENIIDESGMPKERFSAEFPKEGPSILRIQQVVRGDSAAYFCASSPTGDYGYTFGSGTRLTVV.

This clonotype was seen many times. V is TRBV6-1 and J is TRBJ2-2; D is possibly TRBD2 (5 bases). CDR1 is MNHNS and CDR2 is SASEGT in the germline V gene. The length of the CDR3 is 14 residues. Trimming took off 7 bases at V and 4 bases at J, with 13 bases between the two ends. CDR3 DNA: TGTGCCAGCAATCGAGCCGAGGGCACCGGGGAGCTGTTTTTT. Its translation: CASNRAEGTGELFF.

In its sample, this clonotype was seen a few times. V is TRBV7-9 and J is TRBJ1-2, with D unclear. The CDR3 is 13 residues long. Germline values: CDR1 SEHNR, CDR2 FQNEAQ (reference sequence). Trimming left V 2 bases short and J 0 bases short, with 4 bases between. The CDR3 reads CASSLCANYGYTF. CDR3 DNA: TGTGCCAGCAGCTTATGTGCTAACTATGGCTACACCTTC. Using reference TRBV7-9 and TRBJ1-2 for the parts outside the CDR3, the full variable domain is DTGVSQNPRHKITKRGQNVTFRCDPISEHNRLYWYRQTLGQGPEFLTYFQNEAQLEKSRLLSDRFSAERPKGSFSTLEIQRTEQGDSAMYLCASSLCANYGYTFGSGTRLTVV.

This clonotype has at least ten counts. This chain joins TRBV28 and TRBJ1-2, with D tentatively TRBD1 (5 bases). This CDR3 has 14 amino acids. Germline-derived CDR1 and CDR2 are MDHEN and SYDVKM. Trimming removed 6 bases from V and 4 bases from J, with 15 bases in between. This CDR3 reads CASSRGVGRYGYTF. The CDR3 coding sequence is TGTGCCAGCAGCCGAGGGGTCGGCCGCTATGGCTACACCTTC.

This clonotype came up many times. This chain links TRBV19 with TRBJ1-2, with 7 bases lining up with TRBD1. V lost 6 bases and J lost 4; bases outside the gene matches: 8. Germline V CDR1 and CDR2: LNHDA, SQIVND (reference sequence). The CDR3 loop spans 14 amino acids. The CDR3 DNA sequence: TGTGCCAGTAGAGGGACAGAGTTCTTCTATGGCTACACCTTC. This gives the protein CASRGTEFFYGYTF.